This passage covers 8 T cell receptor beta chains from one sample sequenced in a study of blood T cells in healthy people across ages. A J-beta primer mix and a sample-barcoded 5' primer were used in a second PCR of roughly 6 to 12 cycles. TCRdb reanalysed the 5' RACE reads using MiXCR and keeps one entry per CDR3 protein. This table holds around 690,000 distinct CDR3 sequences, roughly 58% found once. The sequenced sample was blood. Receptor source: a man aged 60 to 69 in good health.

The chain couples TRBV3-1 to TRBJ1-1; the D gene is possibly TRBD1 (6 bases). The length of the CDR3 is 13 residues. V shed 3 bases and J shed 5 bases, with 10 bases lying between them. The germline CDR1 and CDR2 sequences are LGHDT and YNNKEL (reference sequence). The CDR3 sequence: CASSQGASTEAFF. The CDR3 nucleotides are TGTGCCAGCAGCCAGGGGGCGAGTACTGAAGCTTTCTTT.

The chain employs TRBV29-1 and TRBJ2-7; 8 nucleotides line up with TRBD1. In germline, CDR1 is SQVTM, CDR2 ANQGSEA. V shed 7 bases, J shed 2 bases, and the junction held 4 bases outside the gene matches. CDR3 length: 12 residues. CDR3 nucleotide sequence: TGCAGCGCTCAGGGGGCTGCCTACGAGCAGTACTTC. Amino acid sequence: CSAQGAAYEQYF.

The chain carries TRBV29-1 and TRBJ2-1; TRBD1 is a possible D gene (5 bases). The J call could be wrong; TRBJ2-7 is a better fit for the DNA end. Germline lookup yields CDR1 SQVTM and CDR2 ANQGSEA. CDR3 length equals 11 residues. The CDR3 nucleotides are TGCAGCGTTGCAGGGTACAATGAGCAGTACTTC. Its protein is CSVAGYNEQYF.

The CDR3 loop is CSAHPPGGPGDTQYF. CDR3 nucleotides: TGCAGTGCTCACCCTCCGGGGGGGCCAGGGGATACGCAGTATTTT. This chain joins TRBV20-1 and TRBJ2-3; TRBD2 agrees at 8 bases. Germline CDR1 is DFQATT and CDR2 is SNEGSKA (reference sequence). The CDR3 totals 15 residues. J was trimmed by 6 bases and V by 5 bases; bases with no gene match: 13.

The chain couples TRBV7-9 to TRBJ2-3; the D gene is possibly TRBD1 (8 bases). The germline CDR1 and CDR2 sequences are SEHNR and FQNEAQ (reference sequence). The CDR3 totals 16 residues. Trimming pared 5 bases from V and 4 bases from J, leaving 19 bases between. The CDR3 reads CASSALGQGGADTQYF. The CDR3 DNA reads as TGTGCCAGCAGCGCCCTCGGACAGGGAGGGGCAGATACGCAGTATTTT.

This clonotype was counted between two and nine times. The chain is built from TRBV10-3 and TRBJ1-1; 7 nucleotides match TRBD1. The CDR3 has 15 residues. Germline CDR1 is ENHRY and CDR2 is SYGVKD. Trimming removed 10 bases from V and 3 bases from J; junction bases left unmatched: 14. CDR3 region: CATMDRHIGDTEAFF. The CDR3 region has the DNA TGTGCCACGATGGACAGGCACATTGGGGACACTGAAGCTTTCTTT.

V and J are TRBV28 and TRBJ2-1, with TRBD2 matching 9 bases. V lost 10 bases to trimming and J lost 0 bases; unmatched junction nucleotides: 4. In germline, CDR1 is MDHEN, CDR2 SYDVKM. The CDR3 spans 14 residues. This chain's CDR3 is CATLSGGSYNEQFF. For the CDR3, the DNA is TGTGCCACCCTTAGCGGGGGCTCCTACAATGAGCAGTTCTTC.

The rearrangement links TRBV20-1 to TRBJ1-5, with 7 bases that match TRBD1. After removal of 6 bases from V and 5 bases from J, the junction contained 13 bases not matched to a gene. The CDR3 is 15 amino acids. CDR1 is DFQATT, CDR2 SNEGSKA, per germline (reference sequence). The CDR3 DNA is TGCAGTGCGACGAACATACAGGGGAGAGATCAGCCCCAGCATTTT. It specifies CSATNIQGRDQPQHF.